Listed below are T cell receptor beta chains from one sample, sequenced in a study of cytomegalovirus exposure and HLA in healthy donors. Measured with immunoSEQ multiplex PCR; TCRdb has only the in-frame clones, and not every one. The sample carries 300,000 to 400,000 clones, around 86% recorded once. Material for sequencing was PBMCs. These receptors came from a woman aged 18-30 years in good health and CMV-seronegative. The CDR3 runs from the conserved cysteine through the conserved F or W. D genes are given only for firm matches. Clone size, where shown, is once, few, many, or a class for clones that have expanded.

length,J,V,size,D,CDR3,DNA
17,TRBJ2-3,TRBV7-9,NA,TRBD2,CASSPRTSGISSDTQYF,TGTGCCAGCAGCCCCCGGACTAGCGGGATATCTTCAGATACGCAGTATTTT
18,TRBJ2-3,TRBV19,NA,TRBD2,CASSIDTGTSGSADTQYF,TGTGCCAGTAGTATAGATACCGGGACTAGCGGGAGTGCAGATACGCAGTATTTT
13,TRBJ1-2,TRBV2,NA,TRBD1,CASGDRGLYGYTF,TGTGCCAGCGGGGACAGGGGGCTCTATGGCTACACCTTC
13,TRBJ1-2,TRBV25-1,few,NA,CASSDSGAYGYTF,TGTGCCAGCAGTGATTCCGGAGCGTATGGCTACACCTTC
15,TRBJ2-7,TRBV5-1,NA,TRBD1,CASSWGQGATYEQYF,TGCGCCAGCAGCTGGGGACAGGGGGCAACCTACGAGCAGTACTTC
13,TRBJ1-1,TRBV19,NA,NA,CASSLGRDTEAFF,TGTGCCAGTAGCTTAGGGCGGGACACTGAAGCTTTCTTT
19,TRBJ1-5,TRBV2,NA,NA,CASSGGGTGGHLLNQPQHF,TGTGCCAGCAGTGGCGGGGGAACAGGTGGTCATCTGCTAAATCAGCCCCAGCATTTT
13,TRBJ2-7,TRBV5-1,NA,NA,CASRGGVGGEQYF,TGCGCCAGCAGAGGTGGTGTTGGAGGCGAGCAGTACTTC
12,TRBJ1-2,TRBV7-9,NA,NA,CASSLAAKGGTF,TGTGCCAGCAGCTTAGCGGCAAAGGGAGGCACCTTC
18,TRBJ2-5,TRBV7-2,NA,TRBD2,CASSEDLLAGSFQETQYF,TGTGCCAGCAGCGAAGATTTACTAGCGGGGTCATTCCAAGAGACCCAGTACTTC
14,TRBJ2-3,TRBV5-6,NA,NA,CASSLGLNTDTQYF,TGTGCCAGCAGCTTAGGACTAAACACAGATACGCAGTATTTT
13,TRBJ1-2,TRBV28,NA,NA,CASSFTENYGYTF,TGTGCCAGCAGCTTCACAGAGAACTATGGCTACACCTTC
13,TRBJ1-5,TRBV6-1,NA,TRBD1,CAVQGVGNQPQHF,TGTGCCGTACAGGGGGTTGGCAATCAGCCCCAGCATTTT
16,TRBJ1-3,TRBV18,NA,NA,CASSPPTGSSGNTIYF,TGTGCCAGCTCACCACCCACGGGTAGCTCTGGAAACACCATATATTTT
15,TRBJ2-1,TRBV25-1,NA,TRBD2,CASSELAGPYNEQFF,TGTGCCAGCAGTGAATTAGCGGGCCCATACAATGAGCAGTTCTTC
14,TRBJ1-1,TRBV19,NA,NA,CASSMELGGTEAFF,TGTGCCAGTAGTATGGAACTTGGAGGTACTGAAGCTTTCTTT
17,TRBJ2-1,TRBV28,NA,NA,CASSWLFRGNAYNEQFF,TGTGCCAGCAGTTGGCTCTTCCGGGGGAATGCCTACAATGAGCAGTTCTTC
15,TRBJ2-5,TRBV5-1,NA,TRBD2,CASSLVASGEETQYF,TGCGCCAGCAGCTTGGTAGCTAGCGGCGAAGAGACCCAGTACTTC
14,TRBJ1-2,TRBV28,NA,TRBD1,CASRSRGRKFGYTF,TGTGCCAGCAGGAGCAGGGGGCGCAAATTTGGCTACACCTTC
15,TRBJ2-6,TRBV10-2,NA,NA,CASSARSSGANVLTF,TGCGCCAGCAGTGCGCGGAGCTCTGGGGCCAACGTCCTGACTTTC
13,TRBJ1-5,TRBV27,NA,NA,CASSPRTDQPQHF,TGTGCCAGCAGTCCTCGGACTGATCAGCCCCAGCATTTT
16,TRBJ1-1,TRBV7-9,NA,TRBD1,CASSTNRQGVGTEAFF,TGTGCCAGCAGCACAAATCGACAGGGTGTAGGCACTGAAGCTTTCTTT
15,TRBJ1-2,TRBV30,NA,NA,CAWSGQGLLNYGYTF,TGTGCCTGGAGTGGCCAGGGACTCCTAAACTATGGCTACACCTTC
12,TRBJ2-1,TRBV28,once,NA,CASSLSVNEQFF,TGTGCCAGCAGTTTATCCGTAAATGAGCAGTTCTTC
15,TRBJ1-5,TRBV5-1,NA,NA,CASSLAGGLRQPQHF,TGCGCCAGCAGCTTGGCCGGAGGGTTACGGCAGCCCCAGCATTTT
15,TRBJ2-7,TRBV2,NA,NA,CASSDRGAGPYEQYF,TGTGCCAGCAGTGATCGAGGCGCTGGTCCCTACGAGCAGTACTTC
18,TRBJ1-2,TRBV10-3,NA,TRBD1,CATLTQGAQPKANYGYTF,TGTGCCACGCTAACACAGGGGGCGCAACCTAAGGCTAACTATGGCTACACCTTC
15,TRBJ2-2,TRBV2,NA,NA,CASIFGRSGTGELFF,TGTGCCAGCATTTTCGGCAGGTCGGGAACCGGGGAGCTGTTTTTT
13,TRBJ2-7,TRBV27,few,NA,CASSFNRVYEQYF,TGTGCCAGCAGTTTTAACAGGGTCTACGAGCAGTACTTC
15,TRBJ1-5,TRBV7-8,few,TRBD1,CASSLAGTGGQPQHF,TGTGCCAGCAGCTTAGCCGGGACAGGGGGTCAGCCCCAGCATTTT
15,TRBJ1-1,TRBV28,NA,NA,CASSQAGRANTEAFF,TGTGCCAGCAGCCAAGCGGGGCGGGCGAACACTGAAGCTTTCTTT
16,TRBJ2-1,TRBV5-6,once,TRBD1,CASSLGQGVSYNEQFF,TGTGCCAGCAGCTTGGGACAGGGGGTCTCCTACAATGAGCAGTTCTTC
12,TRBJ2-5,TRBV5-1,NA,NA,CASSLALETQYF,TGCGCCAGCAGCTTGGCCCTGGAGACCCAGTACTTC
15,TRBJ2-7,TRBV27,NA,TRBD2,CASSESGLAGYEQYF,TGTGCCAGCAGCGAATCGGGACTAGCGGGCTACGAGCAGTACTTC
14,TRBJ2-7,TRBV6-6,once,NA,CASGATASSYEQYF,TGTGCCAGCGGGGCAACAGCGAGCTCCTACGAGCAGTACTTC
13,TRBJ2-5,TRBV25-1,NA,NA,CASSAGSQETQYF,TGTGCCAGCAGTGCAGGTTCCCAAGAGACCCAGTACTTC